These 18 T cell receptor beta chains came from one sample sequenced in a study of naive and memory T cell subsets. Both TRBC1 and TRBC2 were covered by a beta constant-region primer of two equimolar oligonucleotides. The ligated cDNA underwent four PCR rounds using SP2 and nested alpha and beta constant-region primers. TCRdb re-analysed the UMI-ligation and nested PCR reads in MiXCR, keeping a single row per CDR3 protein. Counted here are about 120,000 distinct CDR3 sequences, 30% to 45% occurring once; the ten biggest clones make up approximately 0.88%. The specimen sequenced was central memory CD4+ T cells from blood. The receptors were gathered from a human donor in good health.

The chain employs TRBV12-3 or TRBV12-4 and TRBJ2-2, with D maybe TRBD2 (6 bases). The CDR3 is made up of 15 amino acids. The V and J ends lost 2 bases and 3 bases respectively, with 10 bases between them. In DNA form, the CDR3 reads TGTGCCAGCAGTTTATCGCGGGACGACACCGGGGAGCTGTTTTTT. This encodes CASSLSRDDTGELFF.

The V call is TRBV20-1, the J call TRBJ2-6, with 7 positions matching TRBD1. Losses at the gene ends were 6 bases for V and 4 bases for J; bases not matched to a gene: 12. Germline V gene sequence: CDR1 DFQATT, CDR2 SNEGSKA (reference sequence). This CDR3 contains 16 residues. CDR3 amino acids: CSADRAGSGGANVLTF. DNA of the CDR3: TGCAGTGCAGACAGGGCTGGGTCTGGAGGGGCCAACGTCCTGACTTTC.

This clonotype was observed a handful of times. V usage is TRBV20-1 and J usage is TRBJ2-5; 7 nucleotides agree with TRBD1. Germline V gene data show CDR1 as DFQATT and CDR2 as SNEGSKA (reference sequence). The CDR3 length is 15 residues. Trimming cost V 0 bases and J 4 bases; bases outside gene matches: 8. The CDR3 is CSAREVGQSRETQYF. The CDR3 nucleotides read TGCAGTGCTAGAGAGGTGGGACAGAGTAGAGAGACCCAGTACTTC.

The rearrangement joins TRBV5-3 to TRBJ2-5; the D gene could be TRBD1 or TRBD2 (5 bases each). TRBV5-3 is assigned to the ORF class and has an uncertain function. The V end was cut by 0 bases, the J end by 3 bases, with 15 bases between. CDR3 length: 16 residues. In DNA, the CDR3 is TGTGCCAGAAGCTTGGCCTATGGGACCCATGAAGAGACCCAGTACTTC. This encodes CARSLAYGTHEETQYF.

This chain connects TRBV9 to TRBJ1-4, with TRBD1 matching 11 bases. Per the germline V gene, CDR1 is SGDLS and CDR2 is YYNGEE. This CDR3 contains 16 residues. V shed 4 bases, J shed 2 bases, and the junction held 4 bases outside the gene matches. The CDR3 here is CASSLRTGGTNEKLFF. CDR3 sequence (DNA): TGTGCCAGCAGCTTACGGACAGGGGGCACTAATGAAAAACTGTTTTTT.

The V and J genes are TRBV5-5 and TRBJ2-1; maybe TRBD2 (7 bases). CDR3 length equals 15 residues. V shed 6 bases and J shed 5 bases, with 18 bases lying between them. Germline-derived CDR1 and CDR2 are SGHKS and YYEKEE (reference sequence). DNA of the CDR3: TGTGCCAGCAAGGGGGAGGGCTCCGGCCACAATGAGCAGTTCTTC. As protein: CASKGEGSGHNEQFF. Supplemented by reference TRBV5-5 and TRBJ2-1, the full variable domain reads DAGVTQSPTHLIKTRGQQVTLRCSPISGHKSVSWYQQVLGQGPQFIFQYYEKEERGRGNFPDRFSARQFPNYSSELNVNALLLGDSALYLCASKGEGSGHNEQFFGPGTRLTVL.

The chain recombines TRBV28 with TRBJ2-3; D remains ambiguous. The V end was cut by 2 bases, the J end by 1 base, with 7 bases between. Germline V gene lookup returns CDR1 MDHEN and CDR2 SYDVKM. The CDR3 spans 14 residues. Here the CDR3 reads CASSLPTRTDTQYF. CDR3 nucleotides: TGTGCCAGCAGTTTACCCACCCGCACAGATACGCAGTATTTT.

This clonotype occurred a few times. The V gene is TRBV29-1, the J gene TRBJ2-7; D not certain. The germline V gene encodes CDR1 SQVTM and CDR2 ANQGSEA. V lost 5 bases to trimming and J lost 3 bases, with 14 bases between them. The CDR3 is made up of 13 amino acids. This CDR3 is CSVTTQVNYEQYF. The CDR3 DNA is TGCAGCGTTACCACTCAAGTGAACTACGAGCAGTACTTC.

V is TRBV18 and J is TRBJ2-6; D possibly matches TRBD1 or TRBD2 (7 bases each). Germline CDR1 KGHSH, CDR2 LQKENI. The CDR3 runs 19 residues. V gave up 3 bases and J gave up 0 bases, with 18 bases separating them. CDR3 residues: CASSPIQGRAHSGANVLTF. The CDR3 DNA follows: TGTGCCAGCTCACCTATACAGGGGAGGGCGCACTCTGGGGCCAACGTCCTGACTTTC.

This clonotype was observed many times. The chain employs TRBV29-1 and TRBJ2-5, with 7 positions matching TRBD2. CDR1 SQVTM and CDR2 ANQGSEA come from the germline V gene. The CDR3 covers 12 residues. V lost 4 bases, J lost 4 bases, and 3 bases stayed unmatched. The CDR3 region is CSVVPGGETQYF. CDR3 in DNA: TGCAGCGTTGTCCCGGGAGGAGAGACCCAGTACTTC.

This chain links TRBV5-4 with TRBJ2-3; 9 bases are a match to TRBD1. J gave up 0 bases and V 5 bases, and 13 bases lay outside the gene matches. Germline assignment: CDR1 SGHNT and CDR2 YYREEE (reference sequence). The CDR3 sequence is 18 residues long. In DNA form, the CDR3 reads TGTGCCAGCAGTCGGGACAGGGATAGTCTAACTAGCACAGATACGCAGTATTTT. Protein sequence: CASSRDRDSLTSTDTQYF.

The chain is built from TRBV19 and TRBJ1-5, with D perhaps matching TRBD1 (5 bases). CDR3 length: 14 amino acids. V gave up 7 bases and J gave up 1 base, with 11 bases separating them. Germline V gene lookup returns CDR1 LNHDA and CDR2 SQIVND (reference sequence). The CDR3 region is CASTPWGSNQPQHF. Written as DNA, the CDR3 is TGTGCCAGTACCCCTTGGGGGAGCAATCAGCCCCAGCATTTT. The complete variable domain, with remaining parts taken from reference TRBV19 and TRBJ1-5, reads DGGITQSPKYLFRKEGQNVTLSCEQNLNHDAMYWYRQDPGQGLRLIYYSQIVNDFQKGDIAEGYSVSREKKESFPLTVTSAQKNPTAFYLCASTPWGSNQPQHFGDGTRLSIL.

The CDR3 DNA sequence: TGTGCCAGCAGTTACCTAGCGGGTAGGACTTGGGGCAATGAGCAGTTCTTC. The encoded protein is CASSYLAGRTWGNEQFF. The gene calls are TRBV6-2 or TRBV6-3 and TRBJ2-1, with 8 bases fitting TRBD2. Germline values: CDR1 MNHEY, CDR2 SVGEGT. The CDR3 consists of 17 residues. The V and J ends lost 2 bases and 6 bases, in that order; junction bases with no gene match: 12.

For this clonotype: An end of the junction does not agree with germline; a read error may underlie this. V and J are TRBV11-2 and TRBJ2-2, with D tentatively TRBD2 (5 bases). CDR1 is SGHAT, CDR2 FQNNGV, per germline. The CDR3 covers 16 residues. The CDR3 reads CASSQPKVGFSGELIF. The CDR3 nucleotides read TGTGCCAGCAGCCAGCCGAAGGTTGGATTCTCCGGGGAGCTGATTTTT.

The rearrangement uses TRBV5-1 and TRBJ2-4; weak D call: TRBD2 (5 bases). Germline V gives CDR1 SGHRS, CDR2 YFSETQ. The CDR3 totals 15 residues. V was shortened by 4 bases and J by 1 base, with 12 bases between the two germline ends. The CDR3 sequence: CASSARRGAKNIQYF. The CDR3 DNA follows: TGCGCCAGCAGCGCCCGGAGAGGGGCCAAAAACATTCAGTACTTC.

The chain is built from TRBV20-1 and TRBJ1-6; D not resolved. In germline, CDR1 is DFQATT, CDR2 SNEGSKA (reference sequence). CDR3 length: 13 residues. V was shortened by 3 bases and J by 6 bases, with 9 bases between the two germline ends. The CDR3 is CSARLSPNSPLHF. DNA for the CDR3: TGCAGTGCTAGGTTGTCCCCTAATTCACCCCTCCACTTT.

The genes are TRBV28 and TRBJ2-7, with D perhaps TRBD1 or TRBD2 (5 bases each). The V and J ends lost 5 bases and 3 bases respectively, with 11 bases between them. CDR1 and CDR2 from the germline V gene are MDHEN and SYDVKM. The CDR3 contains 13 residues. The CDR3 reads CASSPPRGYEQYF. CDR3 coding DNA: TGTGCCAGCAGTCCTCCGAGGGGCTACGAGCAGTACTTC.

This clonotype was counted many times. V usage is TRBV19 and J usage is TRBJ2-1; D call uncertain. Trimming shortened V by 4 bases and J by 5 bases, and 24 bases separated the two germline ends. CDR1 is LNHDA, CDR2 SQIVND, per germline (reference sequence). The CDR3 has 18 residues. The CDR3 sequence: CASSTRAPRGPTHNEQFF. CDR3 nucleotide sequence: TGTGCCAGTAGTACCCGGGCCCCGAGAGGTCCTACCCACAATGAGCAGTTCTTC.